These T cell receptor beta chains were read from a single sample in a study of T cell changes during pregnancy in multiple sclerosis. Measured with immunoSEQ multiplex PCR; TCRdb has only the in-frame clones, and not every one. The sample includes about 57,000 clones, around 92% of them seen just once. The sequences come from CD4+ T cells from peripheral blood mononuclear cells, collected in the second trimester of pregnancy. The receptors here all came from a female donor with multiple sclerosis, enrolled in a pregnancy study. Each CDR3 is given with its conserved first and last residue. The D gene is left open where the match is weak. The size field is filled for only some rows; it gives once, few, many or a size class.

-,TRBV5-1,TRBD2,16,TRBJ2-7,TGCGCCAGCAGCCCGGGGGGGTCTGATGGATTCTACGAGCAGTACTTC,CASSPGGSDGFYEQYF
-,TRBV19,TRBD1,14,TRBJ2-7,TGTGCCACCGCTATCAGGGACAGGCCTTACGAGCAGTACTTC,CATAIRDRPYEQYF
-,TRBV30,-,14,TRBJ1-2,TGTGCCTGGAGTTCTTTCTCAGGAAATCATGGCTACACCTTC,CAWSSFSGNHGYTF
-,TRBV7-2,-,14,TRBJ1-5,TGTGCCAGCAGCTTAGATCGGGTGGAAGTGGCCCAGCATTTT,CASSLDRVEVAQHF
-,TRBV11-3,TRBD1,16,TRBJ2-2,TGTGCCAGCAGCTCACAGACAGGGATGAGGACCGGGGAGCTGTTTTTT,CASSSQTGMRTGELFF
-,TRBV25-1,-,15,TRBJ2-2,TGTGCCAGCAGCCGACGGGAGACGAACACCGGGGAGCTGTTTTTT,CASSRRETNTGELFF
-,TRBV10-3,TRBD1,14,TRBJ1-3,TGTGCCATCAGTGACCGGGACAGTGGAAACACCATATATTTT,CAISDRDSGNTIYF
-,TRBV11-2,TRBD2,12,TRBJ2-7,TGTGCCAGCAGCTGGGGGGGCTACGAGCAGTACTTC,CASSWGGYEQYF
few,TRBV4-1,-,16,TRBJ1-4,TGCGCCAGCAGCCCTATTAAGACAGGATATAATGAAAAACTGTTTTTT,CASSPIKTGYNEKLFF
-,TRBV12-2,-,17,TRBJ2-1,TGTGCAAGTCGCTTAGAGCGACTGGGTCCGTCCTACAATGAGCAGTTCTTC,CASRLERLGPSYNEQFF
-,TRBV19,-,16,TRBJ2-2,TGTGCCACCCTTCCCGCGACTTCAGCGAACACCGGGGAGCTGTTTTTT,CATLPATSANTGELFF
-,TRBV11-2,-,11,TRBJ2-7,TGTGCCAGCCGCTCATCCTACGAGCAGTACTTC,CASRSSYEQYF
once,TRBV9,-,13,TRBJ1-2,TGTGCCAGCAGCGCCCGGGACTCCTATGGCTACACCTTC,CASSARDSYGYTF
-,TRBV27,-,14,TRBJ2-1,TGTGCCAGCAGCTTACAGGGTATGGGAAATGAGCAGTTCTTC,CASSLQGMGNEQFF
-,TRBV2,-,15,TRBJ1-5,TGTGCCAGCACCCCACTCCCGAGTAGCAATCAGCCCCAGCATTTT,CASTPLPSSNQPQHF
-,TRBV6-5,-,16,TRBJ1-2,TGTGCCAGCAGTTTAAGACAGGCACAACAGCTACTAGGCTACACCTTC,CASSLRQAQQLLGYTF
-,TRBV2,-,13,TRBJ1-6,TGTGCCAGCAGACAACACCCGAATTCACCCCTCCACTTT,CASRQHPNSPLHF
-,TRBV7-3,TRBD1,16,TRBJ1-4,TGTGCCAGCAGCCCGGTGCGGGGACAGGGTGCTGAAAAACTGTTTTTT,CASSPVRGQGAEKLFF
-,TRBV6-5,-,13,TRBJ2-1,TGTGCCAGCAGTCTAGAATTGAACAATGAGCAGTTCTTC,CASSLELNNEQFF
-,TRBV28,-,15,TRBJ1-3,TGTGCCAGCAACCCGCCGTCGGGATTAGGAAACACCATATATTTT,CASNPPSGLGNTIYF
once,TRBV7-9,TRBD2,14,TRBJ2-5,TGTGCCAGCAACCCCGCGGGAGGCGGTGAGACCCAGTACTTC,CASNPAGGGETQYF
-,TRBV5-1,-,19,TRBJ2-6,TGCGCCAGCAGCCCCTACCGGGGGGGGACAGCCTCTGGGGCCAACGTCCTGACTTTC,CASSPYRGGTASGANVLTF
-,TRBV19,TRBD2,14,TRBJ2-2,TGTGCCAGTACAGCGGGAGGGTTCCCCGGGGAGCTGTTTTTT,CASTAGGFPGELFF
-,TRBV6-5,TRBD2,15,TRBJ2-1,TGTGCCAGCAGAAAGGGACTAGCGGGAGGGAATGAGCAGTTCTTC,CASRKGLAGGNEQFF
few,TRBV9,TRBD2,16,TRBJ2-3,TGTGCCAGCAGCACGCTGACTAGCGGGGGCGTTCATACGCAGTATTTT,CASSTLTSGGVHTQYF
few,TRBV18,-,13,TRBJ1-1,TGTGCCAGCTCACCTTTGAGAGACACTGAAGCTTTCTTT,CASSPLRDTEAFF
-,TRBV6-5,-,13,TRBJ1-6,TGTGCCAGCAGTTACCAGGGGAATTCACCCCTCCACTTT,CASSYQGNSPLHF
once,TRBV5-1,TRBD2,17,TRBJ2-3,TGCGCCAGCAGCTTGGCCGGAATAGCGGGTAGAACAGATACGCAGTATTTT,CASSLAGIAGRTDTQYF
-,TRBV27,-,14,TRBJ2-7,TGTGCCAGCAGTTTAGAGGCGAACTCCTACGAGCAGTACTTC,CASSLEANSYEQYF
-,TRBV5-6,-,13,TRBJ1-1,TGTGCCAGCAGCTTGGCCCCCGACACTGAAGCTTTCTTT,CASSLAPDTEAFF
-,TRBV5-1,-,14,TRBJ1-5,TGCGCCAGCAGCTTCGGGACTCCTAATCAGCCCCAGCATTTT,CASSFGTPNQPQHF
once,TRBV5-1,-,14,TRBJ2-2,TGCGCCAGCAGCCTCGGGACTCTCACCGGGGAGCTGTTTTTT,CASSLGTLTGELFF
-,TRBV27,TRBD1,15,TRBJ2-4,TGTGCCAGCAGTTTTGGGACAGGGAGAGGAGACATTCAGTACTTC,CASSFGTGRGDIQYF
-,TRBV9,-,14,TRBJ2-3,TGTGCCAGCAGCGTAGGTCCAAGCACAGATACGCAGTATTTT,CASSVGPSTDTQYF
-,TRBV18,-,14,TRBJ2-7,TGTGCCAGCTCACTTCGGACAAGCAACTACGAGCAGTACTTC,CASSLRTSNYEQYF
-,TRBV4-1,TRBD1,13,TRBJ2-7,TGCGCCAGCAGCCAAGCATGGGGACAGATAAAGTACTTC,CASSQAWGQIKYF
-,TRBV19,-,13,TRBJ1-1,TGTGCCAGTAGTATAGAGGGCATAACCGAAGCTTTCTTT,CASSIEGITEAFF
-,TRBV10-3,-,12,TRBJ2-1,TGTGCCACCACAAGGGAGAACAATGAGCAGTTCTTC,CATTRENNEQFF
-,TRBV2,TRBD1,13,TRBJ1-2,TGTGCCAGCAAAACCAGGGACAGGGATGGCTACACCTTC,CASKTRDRDGYTF
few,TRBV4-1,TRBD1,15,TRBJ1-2,TGCGCCAGCAGCCAAGTAGCGACAGGGGACCTTGGCTACACCTTC,CASSQVATGDLGYTF
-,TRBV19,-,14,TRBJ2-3,TGTGCCAGTAGTATTGGGCACTTGACAGATACGCAGTATTTT,CASSIGHLTDTQYF
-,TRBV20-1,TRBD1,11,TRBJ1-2,TGCAGTGCTCTACAGGGGCTCGGCTACACCTTC,CSALQGLGYTF
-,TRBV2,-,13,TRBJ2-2,TGTGCCAGCAGTTGGCGTCAGGCCGGGGAGCTGTTTTTT,CASSWRQAGELFF
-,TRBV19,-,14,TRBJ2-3,TGTGCCAGTAAACCGGGACACAACACAGATACGCAGTATTTT,CASKPGHNTDTQYF
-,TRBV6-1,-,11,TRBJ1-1,TGTGCCAGCAGTGAAACCAGGGAAGCTTTCTTT,CASSETREAFF
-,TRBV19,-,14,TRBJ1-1,TGTGCCAGTAGTACGGGACACTTGATCACTGAAGCTTTCTTT,CASSTGHLITEAFF
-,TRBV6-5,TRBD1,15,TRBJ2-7,TGTGCCAGCAGTTACGTCGGGACAGGGTACTACGAGCAGTACTTC,CASSYVGTGYYEQYF
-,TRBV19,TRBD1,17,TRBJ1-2,TGTGCCAGTAGCCCAGAGGGACAGGGGGCTACTAACTATGGCTACACCTTC,CASSPEGQGATNYGYTF
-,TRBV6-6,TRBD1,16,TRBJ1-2,TGTGCCAGCAGTTACTCGAGGGGGGACAGGGCCTATGGCCACACCTTC,CASSYSRGDRAYGHTF
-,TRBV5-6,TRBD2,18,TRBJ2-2,TGTGCCAGCAGCTTGAGGACAGGACTAGCGGGGCCCACCGGGGAGCTGTTTTTT,CASSLRTGLAGPTGELFF
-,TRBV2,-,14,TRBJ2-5,TGTGCCAGCAAGGAGGGGAGAATCCCAGAGACCCAGTACTTC,CASKEGRIPETQYF
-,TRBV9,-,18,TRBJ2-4,TGTGCCAGCAGCGTAGCGGACTCTTACGGGAGAAGCAAAAACATTCAGTACTTC,CASSVADSYGRSKNIQYF
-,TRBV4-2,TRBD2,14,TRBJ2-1,TGTGCCAGCAGCACGCCCGCGGGAGACACTGAGCAGTTCTTC,CASSTPAGDTEQFF
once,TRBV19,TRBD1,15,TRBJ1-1,TGTGCCAGTAGTAGTCACAGGGGGGCGAACACTGAAGCTTTCTTT,CASSSHRGANTEAFF
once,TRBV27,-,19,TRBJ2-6,TGTGCCAGCAGTCCACGAGGGTCCTCCATTGTCGCTGGGGCCAACGTCCTGACTTTC,CASSPRGSSIVAGANVLTF
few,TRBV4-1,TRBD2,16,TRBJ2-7,TGCGCCAGCAGCCACGCCACGAGCGGGAGACCTTACGAGCAGTACTTC,CASSHATSGRPYEQYF